Listed here are 24 T cell receptor beta chains from one sample, sequenced in a study of tissue T cells after allogeneic stem cell transplantation. Libraries were prepared by immunoSEQ multiplex PCR; TCRdb keeps only in-frame clonotypes and omits some of them. Counted here are roughly 45,000 clones, 73% occurring once; the ten biggest clones make up about 0.7%. The sequenced sample was sorted cells pooled from one or two spleens. The receptors were gathered from a pool of C57BL/6 mice in good health.

This clone was found a few times. These gene names are mouse names. The CDR3 here is CASSRDRGPERLFF. The CDR3 bases that were read are TGTGCTAGCAGCCGGGACAGGGGGCCCGAAAGATTATTT. This chain joins TRBV29 and TRBJ1-4; 12 bases are shared with TRBD1. Coverage ceases 1 residue before the CDR3 finishes, and the germline J gene fills in the end. Germline CDR1 reads MSHET; CDR2 reads SYDVDS. There are 14 residues in the CDR3. With 6 bases clipped from V and 7 bases from J, the junction kept 3 bases outside the gene matches. Supplemented by reference TRBV29 and TRBJ1-4, the full variable domain reads DMKVTQMPRYLIKRMGENVLLECGQDMSHETMYWYRQDPGLGLQLIYISYDVDSNSEGDIPKGYRVSRKKREHFSLILDSAKTNQTSVYFCASSRDRGPERLFFGHGTKLSVL.

A word on this clone: Here the gene names and germline are mouse. With the read ending 1 residue before the CDR3 end, the germline J gene is used to fill in that end. The V and J genes are TRBV13-2 and TRBJ1-1; D is undetermined. The V end lost 2 bases, the J end lost 1 base, and 6 bases lay between the germline ends. This CDR3 has 13 amino acids. CDR1 NNHNN and CDR2 SYGAGS come from the germline V gene (reference sequence). The CDR3 DNA, read in part, is TGTGCCAGCGGTGAGGCGGGAAACACAGAAGTCTTC. Translating it yields CASGEAGNTEVF. The entire CDR3 is CASGEAGNTEVFF.

Concerning this clone itself: The genes and germline here are from mouse. The missing CDR3 end, 1 residue past where the read stops, is filled in from the germline J gene. J is TRBJ2-7 and V is TRBV4; TRBD2 aligns across 11 bases. J lost 3 bases, V lost 8 bases, and 6 bases had no gene match. CDR3 length: 14 amino acids. Per germline, CDR1 LGHDT and CDR2 YNNKQL (reference sequence). The CDR3: CASARDWGLYEQYF. The sequenced part of the CDR3 DNA is TGTGCCAGCGCCCGGGACTGGGGGCTCTATGAACAGTAC.

With respect to this clone: The germline and genes are mouse ones. The read falls 1 residue short of the CDR3 end, and the missing part is taken from the germline J gene. This chain uses TRBV12-2 with TRBJ2-5; no clear D gene. Germline V gene lookup returns CDR1 SGHLS and CDR2 HYDKME. Trimming pared 2 bases from V and 0 bases from J, leaving 8 bases between. The CDR3 sequence is 14 residues long. CDR3 DNA (partial): TGTGCCAGCTCTCCCGGACCAAACCAAGACACCCAGTAC. This translates into CASSPGPNQDTQY. The CDR3 reads in full as CASSPGPNQDTQYF.

In regard to this clone: Mouse germline and gene names are used. Coverage ceases 1 residue before the CDR3 finishes, and the germline J gene fills in the end. V and J are TRBV3 and TRBJ2-3, with D possibly TRBD1 on 6 matching bases. The germline V and J ends were trimmed by 5 bases and 0 bases, with 12 bases remaining between them. Germline values: CDR1 SNHLY, CDR2 FYNGKV (reference sequence). This CDR3 has 15 residues. The CDR3 DNA, read in part, is TGTGCCAGCAGCCTCCGGGACACTAGTGCAGAAACGCTGTAT. Its protein product is CASSLRDTSAETLY. The CDR3, in full, reads CASSLRDTSAETLYF.

Worth noting for this clone: The gene names here belong to mouse. The sequenced fragment ends 1 residue before the CDR3 boundary, so the rest is inferred from the germline J gene. The gene calls are TRBV2 and TRBJ2-2; TRBD2 is a possible D gene (5 bases). The V and J ends lost 0 bases and 4 bases respectively, with 9 bases between them. Looked up from germline, CDR1 is LGHNA and CDR2 is YSYQKL. The CDR3 totals 15 residues. The part of the CDR3 DNA that was read is TGTGCCAGCAGCCAAGATCTGGGCGCCACCGGGCAGCTCTAC. Protein sequence: CASSQDLGATGQLY. The full CDR3 reads CASSQDLGATGQLYF.

Remarks on this clone: The genes and germline here are from mouse. Read coverage stops 1 residue before the CDR3 terminus; the germline J gene supplies the remainder. The chain links TRBV13-1 to TRBJ1-1; 8 positions agree with TRBD1. Looked up from germline, CDR1 is NSHNY and CDR2 is SYGAGN. The CDR3 length is 13 residues. V lost 5 bases to trimming and J lost 4 bases; unmatched junction nucleotides: 4. CDR3 protein: CASRAGGSTEVFF. CDR3 DNA (partial): TGTGCCAGCAGGGCAGGGGGCTCCACAGAAGTCTTC.

This clone was observed a handful of times. Genes here carry mouse names. The sequence runs out 1 residue before the end of the CDR3; the remainder is reconstructed from the germline J gene. The chain joins TRBV24 to TRBJ2-7; D remains ambiguous. Germline V gives CDR1 KGHTA, CDR2 FRNEEI. V was cut by 4 bases and J by 3 bases, with 4 bases left in between. The CDR3 extends over 11 amino acids. The CDR3 sequence: CASSRSYEQYF. Incomplete CDR3 DNA: TGTGCCAGCAGTCGAAGCTATGAACAGTAC.

On this clone: The gene symbols are mouse symbols. The CDR3 is cut off 1 residue early in the read; its end comes from the germline J gene. This chain uses TRBV13-2 with TRBJ2-2; D is unclear. Germline lookup yields CDR1 NNHNN and CDR2 SYGAGS (reference sequence). V was pared by 0 bases and J by 3 bases, with 6 bases between. This CDR3 has 14 amino acids. The CDR3 here is CASGDEGYTGQLYF. CDR3 DNA (partial): TGTGCCAGCGGTGATGAAGGGTACACCGGGCAGCTCTAC.

This clone appeared once. All gene names here are mouse names. The missing CDR3 end, 1 residue past where the read stops, is filled in from the germline J gene. The J gene is TRBJ2-1, the V gene TRBV29; possible D gene TRBD1, 6 bases. V was shortened by 4 bases and J by 3 bases, with 7 bases between the two germline ends. Germline CDR1 is MSHET and CDR2 is SYDVDS. This CDR3 comprises 13 residues. The CDR3 is CASSSDSYAEQFF. The CDR3 DNA, read in part, is TGTGCTAGCAGTTCGGACAGCTATGCTGAGCAGTTC. The whole variable domain, remainder taken from reference TRBV29 and TRBJ2-1, is DMKVTQMPRYLIKRMGENVLLECGQDMSHETMYWYRQDPGLGLQLIYISYDVDSNSEGDIPKGYRVSRKKREHFSLILDSAKTNQTSVYFCASSSDSYAEQFFGPGTRLTVL.

Details on this clone: Genes here carry mouse names. CDR3 sequence reads: CASGDGGQKDTQYF. Partial CDR3 DNA: TGTGCCAGCGGTGATGGAGGACAGAAAGACACCCAGTAC. This chain links TRBV13-2 with TRBJ2-5; the D gene is possibly TRBD1 (6 bases). The CDR3 end lies 1 residue beyond the end of the read and is filled in from the germline J gene. There are 14 residues in the CDR3. In germline, CDR1 is NNHNN, CDR2 SYGAGS (reference sequence). V was trimmed by 0 bases and J by 4 bases, leaving 9 bases between them.

For this clone: Mouse gene names and germline throughout. The missing CDR3 end, 1 residue past where the read stops, is filled in from the germline J gene. The sample holds other DNA sequences that translate to the same CDR3. The chain carries TRBV19 and TRBJ2-4; 8 bases align to TRBD2. J lost 3 bases, V lost 0 bases, and 0 bases had no gene match. The CDR3 spans 14 residues. Germline assignment: CDR1 FNHDT and CDR2 SITEND (reference sequence). Here the CDR3 reads CASSIGTGQNTLYF. The sequenced part of the CDR3 DNA is TGTGCCAGCAGTATAGGGACTGGGCAAAACACCTTGTAC.

On this clone itself: The gene names given are mouse names. The read finishes 1 residue shy of the CDR3 end, and the germline J gene is used to complete it. The chain recombines TRBV13-2 with TRBJ1-3; D is undetermined. The germline V gene has CDR1 NNHNN and CDR2 SYGAGS (reference sequence). The V gene lost 0 bases and the J gene lost 0 bases, with 4 bases spanning the gap. There are 14 residues in the CDR3. CDR3 DNA, as far as it was read: TGTGCCAGCGGTGATGTCAATTCTGGAAATACGCTCTAT. Amino acid sequence: CASGDVNSGNTLY. The full-length CDR3 reads as CASGDVNSGNTLYF.

Comments on this clone: The gene names here belong to mouse. The CDR3 is cut off 1 residue early in the read; its end comes from the germline J gene. The gene calls are TRBV4 and TRBJ2-5, with 10 bases aligning to TRBD2. The V segment lost 4 bases and the J segment 9 bases; nucleotides outside the gene matches: 7. The CDR3 sequence is 14 residues long. Per germline, CDR1 LGHDT and CDR2 YNNKQL (reference sequence). The part of the CDR3 DNA that was read is TGTGCCAGCAGCTTTACTGGGGGGGTCTTGACCCAGTAC. It encodes CASSFTGGVLTQY. The entire CDR3 protein is CASSFTGGVLTQYF.

On this clone itself: Mouse gene names and germline throughout. Coverage ceases 1 residue before the CDR3 finishes, and the germline J gene fills in the end. J is TRBJ1-3 and V is TRBV26, with 9 bases that match TRBD1. The germline V gene has CDR1 KGHPV and CDR2 FQNQEV (reference sequence). With 5 bases clipped from V and 3 bases from J, the junction kept 5 bases outside the gene matches. The CDR3 totals 15 residues. The sequenced part of the CDR3 DNA is TGTGCCAGCAGTACCGGGACAGGGTATGGAAATACGCTCTAT. It codes for CASSTGTGYGNTLY. The entire CDR3 protein is CASSTGTGYGNTLYF.

As regards this clone: Here the gene names and germline are mouse. The part of the CDR3 DNA that was read is TGTGCCAGCAGCTTAGGGGGACAGGGCACCTTGTAC. It codes for CASSLGGQGTLY. The CDR3 in full is CASSLGGQGTLYF. This chain links TRBV3 with TRBJ2-4; 9 bases agree with TRBD1. The read stops 1 residue short of the end of the CDR3; the missing end is completed from the germline J gene. Trimming at V came to 1 base and at J to 8 bases, leaving 1 base not matched to a gene. Per the germline V gene, CDR1 is SNHLY and CDR2 is FYNGKV (reference sequence). The CDR3 covers 13 residues.

Points on this clone: Gene names are the mouse ones. The sequence runs out 1 residue before the end of the CDR3; the remainder is reconstructed from the germline J gene. The rearrangement uses TRBV2 and TRBJ1-1, with 7 bases fitting TRBD1. The germline gives CDR1 LGHNA, CDR2 YSYQKL. There are 15 residues in the CDR3. The V and J ends lost 4 bases and 0 bases, in that order; junction bases with no gene match: 5. CDR3 protein: CASSPRQGANTEVFF. The part of the CDR3 DNA that was read is TGTGCCAGCAGCCCAAGACAGGGTGCAAACACAGAAGTCTTC.

The sample holds a few counts of this clone. Gene labels here are mouse ones. The read stops 1 residue short of the end of the CDR3; the missing end is completed from the germline J gene. The chain links TRBV24 to TRBJ2-7, with 12 positions matching TRBD2. The CDR3 totals 15 residues. With V trimmed by 4 bases and J by 4 bases, 5 bases remained unmatched. Looked up from germline, CDR1 is KGHTA and CDR2 is FRNEEI. The CDR3 bases that were read are TGTGCCAGCAGTCCACGGGACTGGGGGGTATATGAACAGTAC. Protein: CASSPRDWGVYEQY. The complete CDR3 reads CASSPRDWGVYEQYF.

About this clone itself: All gene names here are mouse names. The read ends 1 residue early relative to the CDR3; the germline J gene fills the gap. The rearrangement joins TRBV31 to TRBJ1-1; perhaps TRBD1 as D (6 bases). Germline lookup yields CDR1 GKSSPN and CDR2 SITVG. The CDR3 spans 15 residues. Trimming took off 2 bases at V and 5 bases at J, with 18 bases between the two ends. The CDR3 here is CAWSSPQGRGTEVFF. The sequenced part of the CDR3 DNA is TGTGCCTGGAGTTCCCCTCAGGGGCGAGGGACAGAAGTCTTC.

About this clone itself: Genes and germline come from the mouse. The missing CDR3 end, 1 residue past where the read stops, is filled in from the germline J gene. This rearrangement joins TRBV12-2 to TRBJ1-1, with D hard to call. Trimming removed 0 bases at V and 1 base at J, with 5 bases between. The CDR3 is 13 residues long. Germline V lookup: CDR1 SGHLS, CDR2 HYDKME. CDR3 sequence: CASSLPGNTEVFF. CDR3 DNA, as far as it was read: TGTGCCAGCTCTCTCCCGGGAAACACAGAAGTCTTC. The complete variable domain, with remaining parts taken from reference TRBV12-2 and TRBJ1-1, reads NSGVVQSPRYIIKGKGERSILKCIPISGHLSVAWYQQTQGQELKFFIQHYDKMERDKGNLPSRFSVQQFDDYHSEMNMSALELEDSAVYFCASSLPGNTEVFFGKGTRLTVV.

With respect to this clone: Gene and germline names: mouse. The read gets to within 1 residue of the CDR3 end, and the germline J gene fills in the rest. The chain recombines TRBV13-2 with TRBJ1-1; 7 bases are shared with TRBD1. The length of the CDR3 is 15 residues. CDR1 NNHNN and CDR2 SYGAGS come from the germline V gene (reference sequence). With 0 bases clipped from V and 1 base from J, the junction kept 3 bases outside the gene matches. CDR3 DNA (partial): TGTGCCAGCGGTGATGCGGGGACAGAAAACACAGAAGTCTTC. Its translation is CASGDAGTENTEVF. The full CDR3 reads CASGDAGTENTEVFF.

Note on this clone: Germline and genes: mouse. The read ends 1 residue before the CDR3 terminus; that terminus is restored from the germline J gene. The V gene is TRBV12-1, the J gene TRBJ1-3; D is perhaps TRBD1 (6 bases). The CDR3 runs to 14 residues. Germline lookup yields CDR1 SGHSN and CDR2 HYEKVE. V dropped 1 base and J dropped 2 bases, with 8 bases sitting between them. CDR3 sequence: CASSLQGTGNTLYF. The DNA read from the CDR3 is TGTGCCAGCTCTCTTCAGGGGACTGGAAATACGCTCTAT.

Of note for this clone: Gene names denote mouse genes. Coverage ceases 1 residue before the CDR3 finishes, and the germline J gene fills in the end. This sample also contains other DNA sequences that code for the same CDR3. This chain uses TRBV13-2 with TRBJ2-4, with D possibly being TRBD2 (7 bases). Germline CDR1 reads NNHNN; CDR2 reads SYGAGS (reference sequence). The V end lost 0 bases, the J end lost 0 bases, and 14 bases lay between the germline ends. The CDR3 is made up of 17 amino acids. CDR3: CASGDAGLGASQNTLYF. Partial CDR3 DNA: TGTGCCAGCGGTGATGCAGGGCTGGGGGCTAGTCAAAACACCTTGTAC.

With respect to this clone: Gene names and germline match the mouse. The CDR3 sequence is CTCSAAGQNTEVFF. The CDR3 DNA, read in part, is TGCACCTGCAGTGCAGCGGGACAAAACACAGAAGTCTTC. This chain links TRBV1 with TRBJ1-1, with TRBD1 as a possible D gene (6 bases). The CDR3 end lies 1 residue beyond the end of the read and is filled in from the germline J gene. Looked up from germline, CDR1 is NSQYPW and CDR2 is LRSPGD (reference sequence). This CDR3 region has 14 residues. Trimming cost V 1 base and J 1 base, with 7 bases left between them.